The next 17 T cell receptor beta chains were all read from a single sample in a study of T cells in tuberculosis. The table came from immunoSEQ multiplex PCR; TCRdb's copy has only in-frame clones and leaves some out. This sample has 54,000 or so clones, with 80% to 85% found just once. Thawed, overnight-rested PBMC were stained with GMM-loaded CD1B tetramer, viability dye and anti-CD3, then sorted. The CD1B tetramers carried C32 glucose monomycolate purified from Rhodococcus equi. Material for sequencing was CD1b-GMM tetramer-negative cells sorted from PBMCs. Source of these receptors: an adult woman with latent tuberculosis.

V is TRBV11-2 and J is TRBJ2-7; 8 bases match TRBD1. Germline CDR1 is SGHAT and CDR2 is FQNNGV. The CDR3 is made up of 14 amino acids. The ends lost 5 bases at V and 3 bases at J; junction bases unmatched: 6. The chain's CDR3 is CASSPTGAHYEQYF. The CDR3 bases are TGTGCCAGCAGCCCGACAGGGGCCCACTACGAGCAGTACTTC.

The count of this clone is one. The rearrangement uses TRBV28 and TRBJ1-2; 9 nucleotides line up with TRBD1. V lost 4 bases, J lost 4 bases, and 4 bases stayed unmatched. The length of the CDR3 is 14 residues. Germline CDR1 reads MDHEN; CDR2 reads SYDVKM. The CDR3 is CASSYRGPGYGYTF. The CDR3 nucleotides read TGTGCCAGCAGTTACAGGGGGCCGGGCTATGGCTACACCTTC.

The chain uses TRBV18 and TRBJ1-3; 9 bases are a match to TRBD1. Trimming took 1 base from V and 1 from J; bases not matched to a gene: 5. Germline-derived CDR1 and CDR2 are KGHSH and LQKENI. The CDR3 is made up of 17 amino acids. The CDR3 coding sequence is TGTGCCAGCTCACCACGCGGGACAGGGCGATCTGGAAACACCATATATTTT. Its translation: CASSPRGTGRSGNTIYF.

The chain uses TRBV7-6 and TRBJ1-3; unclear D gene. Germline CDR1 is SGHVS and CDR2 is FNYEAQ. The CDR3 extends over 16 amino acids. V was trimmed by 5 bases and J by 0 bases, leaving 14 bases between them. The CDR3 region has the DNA TGTGCCAGCAGCCAACTAATGGGTTTCTCTGGAAACACCATATATTTT. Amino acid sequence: CASSQLMGFSGNTIYF.

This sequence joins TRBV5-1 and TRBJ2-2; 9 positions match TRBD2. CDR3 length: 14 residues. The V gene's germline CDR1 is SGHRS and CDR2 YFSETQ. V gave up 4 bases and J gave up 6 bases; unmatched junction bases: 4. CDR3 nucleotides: TGCGCCAGCAGCCAGGGGACTAGCTCCGGGGAGCTGTTTTTT. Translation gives CASSQGTSSGELFF.

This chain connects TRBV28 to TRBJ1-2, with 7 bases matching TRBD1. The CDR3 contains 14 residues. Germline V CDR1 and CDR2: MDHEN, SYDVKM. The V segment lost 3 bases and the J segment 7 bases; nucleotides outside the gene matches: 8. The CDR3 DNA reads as TGTGCCAGCAGTTTGACAGGGCGGGACTCTGGCTACACCTTC. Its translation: CASSLTGRDSGYTF.

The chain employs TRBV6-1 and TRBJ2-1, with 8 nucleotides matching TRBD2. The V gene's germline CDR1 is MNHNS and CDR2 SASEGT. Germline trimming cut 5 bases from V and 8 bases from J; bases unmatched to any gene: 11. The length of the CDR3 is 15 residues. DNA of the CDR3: TGTGCCAGCAGTCTCGGCTACCGGGGGGGCGATGAGCAGTTCTTC. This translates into CASSLGYRGGDEQFF.

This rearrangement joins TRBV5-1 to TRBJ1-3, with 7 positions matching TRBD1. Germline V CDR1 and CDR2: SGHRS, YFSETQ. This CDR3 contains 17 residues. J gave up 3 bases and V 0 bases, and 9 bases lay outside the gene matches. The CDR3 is CASSLGQGDGGGNTIYF. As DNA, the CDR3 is TGCGCCAGCAGCTTGGGCCAGGGGGATGGAGGTGGAAACACCATATATTTT.

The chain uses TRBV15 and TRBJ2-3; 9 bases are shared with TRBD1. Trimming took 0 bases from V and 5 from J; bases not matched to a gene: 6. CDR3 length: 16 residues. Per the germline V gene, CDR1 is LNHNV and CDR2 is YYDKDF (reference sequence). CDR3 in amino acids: CATSREKGTGLDTQYF. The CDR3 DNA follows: TGTGCCACCAGCAGAGAAAAAGGGACAGGGTTAGATACGCAGTATTTT.

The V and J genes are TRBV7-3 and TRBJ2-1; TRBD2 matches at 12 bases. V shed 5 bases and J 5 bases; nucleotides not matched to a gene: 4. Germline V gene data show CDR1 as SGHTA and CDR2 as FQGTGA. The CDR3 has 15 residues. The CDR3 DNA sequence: TGTGCCAGCAGCCCACTAGCGGGAGGAAACAATGAGCAGTTCTTC. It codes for CASSPLAGGNNEQFF. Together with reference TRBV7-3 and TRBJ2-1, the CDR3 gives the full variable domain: GAGVSQTPSNKVTEKGKYVELRCDPISGHTALYWYRQSLGQGPEFLIYFQGTGAADDSGLPNDRFFAVRPEGSVSTLKIQRTERGDSAVYLCASSPLAGGNNEQFFGPGTRLTVL.

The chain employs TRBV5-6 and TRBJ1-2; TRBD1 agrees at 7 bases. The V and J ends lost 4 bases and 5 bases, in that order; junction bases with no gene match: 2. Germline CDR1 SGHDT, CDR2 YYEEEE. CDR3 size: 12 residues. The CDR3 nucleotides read TGTGCCAGCAGCCGGGACAGTTATGGCTACACCTTC. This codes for CASSRDSYGYTF.

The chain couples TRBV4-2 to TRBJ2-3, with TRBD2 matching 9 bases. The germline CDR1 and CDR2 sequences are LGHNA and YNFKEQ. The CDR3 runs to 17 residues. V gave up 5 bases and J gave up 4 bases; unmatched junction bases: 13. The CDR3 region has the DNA TGTGCCAGCAGCACCACGAGGCGGGGGGGGACTTCAGATACGCAGTATTTT. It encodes CASSTTRRGGTSDTQYF.

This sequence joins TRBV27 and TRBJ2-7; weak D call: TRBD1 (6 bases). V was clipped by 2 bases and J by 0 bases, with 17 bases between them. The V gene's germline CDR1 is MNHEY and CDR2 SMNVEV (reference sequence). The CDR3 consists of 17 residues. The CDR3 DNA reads TGTGCCAGCAGTTTACGTCCCCGGGACACGAGCTCCTACGAGCAGTACTTC. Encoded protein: CASSLRPRDTSSYEQYF.

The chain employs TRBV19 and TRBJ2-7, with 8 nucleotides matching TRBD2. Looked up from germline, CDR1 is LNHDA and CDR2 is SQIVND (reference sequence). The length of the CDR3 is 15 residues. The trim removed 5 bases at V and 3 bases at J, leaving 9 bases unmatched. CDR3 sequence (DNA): TGTGCCAGTAGTGATGGACTAGCCCTGAGCTACGAGCAGTACTTC. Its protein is CASSDGLALSYEQYF. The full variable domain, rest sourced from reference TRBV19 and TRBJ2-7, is DGGITQSPKYLFRKEGQNVTLSCEQNLNHDAMYWYRQDPGQGLRLIYYSQIVNDFQKGDIAEGYSVSREKKESFPLTVTSAQKNPTAFYLCASSDGLALSYEQYFGPGTRLTVT.

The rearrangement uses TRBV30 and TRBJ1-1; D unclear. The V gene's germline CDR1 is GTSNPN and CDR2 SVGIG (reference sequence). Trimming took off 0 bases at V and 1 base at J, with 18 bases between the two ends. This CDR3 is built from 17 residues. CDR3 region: CAWSVMRTRVENTEAFF. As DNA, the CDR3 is TGTGCCTGGAGTGTAATGAGGACGAGGGTCGAGAACACTGAAGCTTTCTTT.

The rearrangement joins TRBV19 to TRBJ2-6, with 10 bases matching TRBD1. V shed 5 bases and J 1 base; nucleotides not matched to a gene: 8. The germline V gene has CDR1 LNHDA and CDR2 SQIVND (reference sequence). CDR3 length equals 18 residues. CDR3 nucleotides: TGTGCCAGTAGTTCGGGGGACAGGGGACCTTCTGGGGCCAACGTCCTGACTTTC. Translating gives CASSSGDRGPSGANVLTF.

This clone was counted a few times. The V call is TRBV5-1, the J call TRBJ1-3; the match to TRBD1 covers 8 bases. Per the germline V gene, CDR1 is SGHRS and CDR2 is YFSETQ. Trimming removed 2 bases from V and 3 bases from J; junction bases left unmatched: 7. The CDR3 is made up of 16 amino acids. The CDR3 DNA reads TGCGCCAGCAGCTTATCAGGGACAGGAAGTGGAAACACCATATATTTT. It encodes CASSLSGTGSGNTIYF.